This TCR beta chain was sequenced for a study of shared clonotypes between healthy human individuals (dated by TCRdb to 2018 to 2020). Background on the whole study: A few men and a couple of women, aged 18 to 49 years, made up the cohort. Leukapheresis yielded between about 0.85 and 9 billion PBMCs per donor. For each donor, CD4 naive and CD4 memory were each given three plates, CD8 naive was given two plates, and CD8 memory was given one plate. The study deeply sequenced blood TCR repertoires of about five healthy adults to estimate repertoire size and the extent of clonotype sharing between individuals. To increase sequencing depth and limit assay-specific biases, TCR repertoire library preparation and sequencing were carried out by different laboratories using diverse techniques.

The germline V gene provides CDR1 SGHRS and CDR2 YFSETQ. From V the trimming removes 3 bases and from J it removes 3 bases, while the gene matches leave 6 bases of the junction unaccounted for. From the cysteine up to the phenylalanine, the CDR3 has a length of 15 residues. Solely the CDR3 DNA is kept, with 45 bases framed from the first base. Healthy HIV-negative adults with no recently reported acute infections or vaccinations were included as donors. Every donor was a Caucasian adult residing in Nashville, Tennessee, USA. CD4+ T cells were enriched through magnetic negative selection, after which naive cells were positively selected on CD45RA and the remaining negative fraction served as the memory subset. After blood collection by leukapheresis, PBMCs were isolated using Ficoll-Histopaque density gradient centrifugation and then cryopreserved in the vapor phase of liquid nitrogen. Analytical flow cytometry was used to check the purity and quantity of each magnetically sorted T cell population. Genomic DNA was isolated from each sorted fraction and quantified by UV absorbance on a Nanodrop 2000c.

Using the deep immunoSEQ assay, multiplex PCR amplified TCR CDR3 regions from genomic DNA. For each cell subset, the extracted genomic DNA was distributed evenly across all wells of several immunoSEQ 96-well plates, and each plate served as one replicate. For sorted subsets, roughly 0.2 ug genomic DNA, equal to tens of thousands of T cell genomes, was loaded into each replicate PCR. The purified libraries were quantified using a Qubit 3.0 fluorometer, sized with a Bioanalyzer 2100, and then quantified again using the KAPA Library Quantification kit. Each immunoSEQ 96-well plate was sequenced on its own single-read 150-cycle Illumina NextSeq 550 flow cell. As for the authors' bioinformatics: Because the immunoSEQ output held only junctional sequences and lacked quality scores, the filtering could not match the filtering applied to full-length reads. Sequences were annotated with PyIR, a Python wrapper for IgBLAST v1.9, and V/J genes and CDR3 were assigned using IMGT germline references. Reads with weak V/J assignments (E-value above 1e-6), missing CDR3, stop codons, out-of-frame junctions, or ambiguous translated residues were removed. V3J clonotypes were defined by identical inferred V gene, J gene, and CDR3 amino acid sequence. Percentage overlap between repertoires was calculated by dividing the number of shared unique clonotypes by the size of the smaller repertoire. Richness of each repertoire was evaluated using RTK rarefaction, the Chao1 estimator, and Recon v2.1 estimates of unobserved clonotypes. Generation probabilities were computed with OLGA for all TCRbeta clonotypes obtained by the gDNA method from a few donors. This is the immuneACCESS table as TCRdb keeps it, with only in-frame sequences that have V and J called. A part of the clones is gone; compared with another copy, unresolved V genes explain less than half, and the rest is unexplained. V and J calls and clone size come straight from that table; D and trimming were deduced from the DNA. This sample has roughly 680,000 clones in its table, and over 60% of those were observed once. The ten most abundant clones make up over 1.5% of the sample.

Results the study describes overall, beyond this receptor: Pairwise subsampling indicated that sequencing depth was expected to affect the degree of clonotype sharing among donors. Because the study included a small number of donors, the genetic and exposure-history diversity represented was limited. Even with the large sequencing depth, rarefaction of the sorted-subset datasets indicated that sequencing was incomplete. Sharing across a few donors was observed for about 4.8% of naive CD4, less than 4% of naive CD8, over 2% of memory CD4, and less than 0.45% of memory CD8 clonotypes. Compared with non-shared clonotypes, clonotypes shared by all four sorted-subset donors had higher generation probabilities. Sampling was restricted to blood, and TCR repertoires in tissues likely differ from the TCR repertoires found in blood. Naive subsets generally had larger estimated clonotype richness than memory subsets.

Details on this clone: Its antigen specificity is not known. Base qualities are missing; no much larger clone stands one base away.

The specimen was memory CD4+ T cells sorted from blood. The cell subset or site label, read with the paper, signifies: CD45RA-negative fraction. This sequence uses TRBV5-1 and TRBJ2-1; 7 of the junction bases match TRBD2. This TCR was recovered from a woman in her thirties in good health. The base sequence is TGCGCCAGCAGCTCAGGGACTACTTTCTACAATGAGCAGTTCTTC. This translates into CASSSGTTFYNEQFF.